What follows are 20 T cell receptor beta chains derived from one specimen sequenced in a study of CD8 T cells in acute hepatitis C reinfection. Profiled with immunoSEQ multiplex PCR; TCRdb holds only in-frame clones, not every one. The data contain fewer than 40,000 clones, over 75% of them singletons. Time point here: naive CD8 control sorted from an acute-time-point sample. Sequences were obtained from naive CD8+ T cells from PBMCs. Receptors originate from a woman under 30 who spontaneously cleared hepatitis C infection.

V usage is TRBV2 and J usage is TRBJ2-7; 12 nucleotides line up with TRBD2. V was clipped by 8 bases and J by 11 bases; unmatched bases: 10. The germline V gene has CDR1 SNHLY and CDR2 FYNNEI. The CDR3 is made up of 13 amino acids. The CDR3 loop reads CASSDGRTSGKYF. CDR3 DNA sequence: TGTGCCAGCTCGGACGGACGGACTAGCGGGAAGTACTTC. Filled out from reference TRBV2 and TRBJ2-7, the complete variable domain reads EPEVTQTPSHQVTQMGQEVILRCVPISNHLYFYWYRQILGQKVEFLVSFYNNEISEKSEIFDDQFSVERPDGSNFTLKIRSTKLEDSAMYFCASSDGRTSGKYFGPGTRLTVT.

This sequence joins TRBV7-8 and TRBJ1-1; D remains ambiguous. V dropped 3 bases and J dropped 4 bases, with 9 bases sitting between them. The CDR3 spans 13 residues. The germline CDR1 and CDR2 sequences are SGHVS and FQNEAQ. The CDR3 DNA reads TGTGCCAGCAGCTTGGGTTGGGGCACTGAAGCTTTCTTT. Translating gives CASSLGWGTEAFF.

This clone has a handful of counts. The chain recombines TRBV10-2 with TRBJ2-1, with 11 bases lining up with TRBD1. This CDR3 has 16 residues. Germline loops: CDR1 WSHSY, CDR2 SAAADI. The V and J ends lost 3 bases and 7 bases, in that order; junction bases with no gene match: 8. This CDR3 is CASSDSGTGGGNEQFF. CDR3 nucleotides: TGCGCCAGCAGTGACTCCGGGACAGGGGGTGGGAATGAGCAGTTCTTC.

The CDR3 DNA follows: TGTGCCAGCATACTAGGGGTAGACGAGCAGTACTTC. Its protein is CASILGVDEQYF. The chain uses TRBV6-1 and TRBJ2-7; D may match TRBD1 or TRBD2 (5 bases each). From germline, CDR1 is MNHNS and CDR2 SASEGT. The CDR3 loop spans 12 amino acids. V lost 7 bases to trimming and J lost 5 bases, with 12 bases between them.

A single count supports this clone. V usage is TRBV7-9 and J usage is TRBJ2-1; D remains unclear. There are 13 residues in the CDR3. Germline CDR1 is SEHNR and CDR2 is FQNEAQ (reference sequence). V lost 8 bases to trimming and J lost 0 bases, with 8 bases between them. The DNA for the CDR3 is TGTGCCAGCGGCCACAGCTCCTACAATGAGCAGTTCTTC. The encoded protein is CASGHSSYNEQFF.

V usage is TRBV11-1 and J usage is TRBJ2-7, with D unclear. The CDR3 runs 12 residues. Germline-derived CDR1 and CDR2 are SGHAT and FQDESV (reference sequence). Trimming took 4 bases from V and 3 from J, leaving 7 bases between them. CDR3 protein: CASSSNSYEQYF. In DNA, the CDR3 is TGTGCCAGCAGCTCAAACAGCTACGAGCAGTACTTC.

CDR3 sequence (DNA): TGCAGCGGAGAGGTGCGGGGGATGGGGAACAATGAGCAGTTCTTC. Translated, it gives CSGEVRGMGNNEQFF. This sequence joins TRBV29-1 and TRBJ2-1; TRBD2 matches at 7 bases. Germline lookup yields CDR1 SQVTM and CDR2 ANQGSEA. V dropped 7 bases and J dropped 5; count of bases not matched to a gene: 14. The CDR3 consists of 15 residues.

The chain employs TRBV30 and TRBJ2-7; D remains unclear. The V and J ends lost 2 bases and 2 bases respectively, with 4 bases between them. Germline V lookup: CDR1 GTSNPN, CDR2 SVGIG (reference sequence). The CDR3 sequence is 11 residues long. CDR3 amino acids: CAWSITYEQYF. The CDR3, as DNA: TGTGCCTGGAGTATAACCTACGAGCAGTACTTC.

The chain is built from TRBV11-2 and TRBJ2-3, with no clear D. The germline V gene encodes CDR1 SGHAT and CDR2 FQNNGV. The CDR3 is made up of 12 amino acids. Trimming removed 1 base at V and 4 bases at J, with 3 bases between. The CDR3 region is CASSLGADTQYF. CDR3 sequence (DNA): TGTGCCAGCAGCTTAGGGGCAGATACGCAGTATTTT.

The chain combines TRBV4-1 with TRBJ2-1; D gene ambiguous. CDR3 length: 13 amino acids. Germline V lookup: CDR1 MGHRA, CDR2 YSYEKL. V lost 0 bases and J 11 bases, leaving 11 bases between the germline ends. The CDR3 bases are TGCGCCAGCAGCCAAGAATCGTCTTGGAAGCAGTTCTTC. Translating it yields CASSQESSWKQFF.

The V and J genes are TRBV6-1 and TRBJ1-5; unclear D gene. The V end lost 7 bases, the J end lost 7 bases, and 20 bases lay between the germline ends. CDR1 MNHNS and CDR2 SASEGT come from the germline V gene. There are 15 residues in the CDR3. In DNA form, the CDR3 reads TGTGCCAGCACTAGAGAGACTTCGAGGGAACAGCCCCAGCATTTT. Amino acids: CASTRETSREQPQHF.

This CDR3 is CASSAPGTPYEQYF. CDR3 DNA: TGTGCCAGCAGCGCACCCGGGACACCGTACGAGCAGTACTTC. The V call is TRBV9, the J call TRBJ2-7; D is perhaps TRBD1 (6 bases). With 3 bases removed from V and 4 bases from J, the gap between germline ends came to 14 bases. CDR3 length: 14 amino acids. Germline-derived CDR1 and CDR2 are SGDLS and YYNGEE.

The chain employs TRBV7-6 and TRBJ1-5; no clear D gene. CDR1 and CDR2 from the germline V gene are SGHVS and FNYEAQ. The germline V and J ends were trimmed by 1 base and 6 bases, with 7 bases remaining between them. This CDR3 has 13 amino acids. CDR3 bases: TGTGCCAGCAGCTTAGGTGAGGGTCAGCCCCAGCATTTT. Residues: CASSLGEGQPQHF. The variable domain in full, with the rest retrieved from reference TRBV7-6 and TRBJ1-5, is GAGVSQSPRYKVTKRGQDVALRCDPISGHVSLYWYRQALGQGPEFLTYFNYEAQQDKSGLPNDRFSAERPEGSISTLTIQRTEQRDSAMYRCASSLGEGQPQHFGDGTRLSIL.

The chain links TRBV27 to TRBJ2-1; D is unclear. The V gene lost 5 bases and the J gene lost 7 bases, with 9 bases spanning the gap. There are 12 residues in the CDR3. Germline CDR1 and CDR2: MNHEY and SMNVEV (reference sequence). CDR3 sequence reads: CASSPPWNEQFF. CDR3 nucleotide sequence: TGTGCCAGCAGTCCTCCGTGGAATGAGCAGTTCTTC.

This clone was picked up a small number of times. For the CDR3, the DNA is TGTGCCAGCAGGGACGGACAGCATGCTTTCTTT. This gives the protein CASRDGQHAFF. The chain couples TRBV27 to TRBJ1-1; a possible D gene is TRBD1 (6 bases). V was cut by 6 bases and J by 11 bases, with 13 bases left in between. The CDR3 is made up of 11 amino acids. Per germline, CDR1 MNHEY and CDR2 SMNVEV (reference sequence).

The chain uses TRBV7-9 and TRBJ2-7, with D maybe TRBD2 (6 bases). CDR1 is SEHNR and CDR2 is FQNEAQ in the germline V gene (reference sequence). The CDR3 is made up of 14 amino acids. The V gene lost 4 bases and the J gene lost 0 bases, with 10 bases spanning the gap. This CDR3 reads CASSSGTFSYEQYF. In nucleotides, the CDR3 is TGTGCCAGCAGCTCAGGGACTTTCTCCTACGAGCAGTACTTC.

The chain joins TRBV5-1 to TRBJ1-4; no firm D call. The CDR3 spans 12 residues. Germline assignment: CDR1 SGHRS and CDR2 YFSETQ. V was shortened by 0 bases and J by 7 bases, with 4 bases between the two germline ends. CDR3 sequence (DNA): TGCGCCAGCAGCTTGGGGGGTGAAAAACTGTTTTTT. Protein product: CASSLGGEKLFF.

This sequence joins TRBV19 and TRBJ1-2; D call uncertain. This CDR3 comprises 15 residues. Trimming left V 0 bases short and J 1 base short, with 9 bases between. Germline assignment: CDR1 LNHDA and CDR2 SQIVND (reference sequence). In nucleotides, the CDR3 is TGTGCCAGTAGTATAGAGGCGGGCTTTAACTATGGCTACACCTTC. Its protein product is CASSIEAGFNYGYTF.

This chain uses TRBV12-5 with TRBJ2-3; D is tentatively TRBD1 or TRBD2 (5 bases each). V gave up 2 bases and J gave up 6 bases, with 18 bases separating them. This CDR3 has 16 residues. CDR1 is LGHNT, CDR2 FRNRAP, per germline. In nucleotides, the CDR3 is TGTGCTAGTGGTTTGAGGGGCCCTACTCCGGGGGATACGCAGTATTTT. Translated: CASGLRGPTPGDTQYF.

The V call is TRBV6-4, the J call TRBJ2-1; D possibly corresponds to TRBD2 (5 bases). The length of the CDR3 is 14 residues. V was clipped by 5 bases and J by 4 bases, with 12 bases between them. The germline gives CDR1 MRHNA, CDR2 SNTAGT. As DNA, the CDR3 is TGTGCCAGCAGTCCTAACGGGGAGTACAATGAGCAGTTCTTC. Amino acids: CASSPNGEYNEQFF.